These 15 T cell receptor beta chains were sequenced from one sample in a study of post-analysis software for immune sequencing data (dated by TCRdb to 2014 to 2015). These receptors' antigens are unknown. Receptor libraries were prepared by PCR. TCRdb lists the instrument as Illumina HiSeq 2500. Unique molecular identifiers were incorporated into TCR beta cDNA libraries to reduce PCR and sequencing biases. Starting from the raw public reads, TCRdb applied fastp trimming at Q25, assembled clones with MiXCR and retained in-frame beta chains. Records with the same CDR3 protein are collapsed into one entry carrying the most frequent genes and DNA. The sample profile shows about 400,000 distinct CDR3 sequences; 30% to 45% of them were found once. 13% of the sample lies in the top ten. Paper-wide results and their limitations: Patients showed significantly higher frequencies than controls for roughly five TRBV segments, among them TRBV5-6, TRBV5-1 and TRBV20-1.

The sample taken for sequencing was blood. The source is a girl aged 5-17 years with multiple sclerosis.

This clonotype was seen a handful of times. The V gene is TRBV28, the J gene TRBJ1-4; TRBD1 might be the D (5 bases). The germline gives CDR1 MDHEN, CDR2 SYDVKM. The CDR3 is 15 residues long. Trimming left V 5 bases short and J 3 bases short, with 13 bases between. For the CDR3, the DNA is TGTGCCAGCAGTCAAATCGGGACGGCTAATGAAAAACTGTTTTTT. Its translation is CASSQIGTANEKLFF.

The chain uses TRBV2 and TRBJ2-1; 9 nucleotides align to TRBD1. Per the germline V gene, CDR1 is SNHLY and CDR2 is FYNNEI. The length of the CDR3 is 13 residues. J was trimmed by 4 bases and V by 8 bases; bases with no gene match: 3. CDR3 loop: CASRTGDYNEQFF. The CDR3 DNA reads as TGTGCCAGCCGGACAGGGGATTACAATGAGCAGTTCTTC.

This clonotype was detected once. At one boundary the junction diverges from the germline segment, which might be a read error. J is TRBJ2-5 and V is TRBV7-3; D is perhaps TRBD2 (6 bases). The CDR3 spans 15 residues. Germline V CDR1 and CDR2: SGHTA, FQGTGA. CDR3 in amino acids: CANSSKTGSWETQYF. In nucleotides, the CDR3 is TGTGCCAACAGCTCCAAGACCGGGAGCTGGGAGACCCAGTACTTC.

This clonotype was observed many times. The chain employs TRBV7-9 and TRBJ2-7; the match to TRBD1 covers 9 bases. The CDR3 is 14 amino acids. V gave up 5 bases and J gave up 3 bases; unmatched junction bases: 5. CDR1 and CDR2 from the germline V gene are SEHNR and FQNEAQ (reference sequence). The CDR3 DNA follows: TGTGCCAGCAGCCGCCTGGACAGGGGCTACGAGCAGTACTTC. Encoded protein: CASSRLDRGYEQYF.

This rearrangement joins TRBV7-9 to TRBJ1-4; possible D gene TRBD1, 5 bases. With 1 base removed from V and 4 bases from J, the gap between germline ends came to 7 bases. Germline V gene sequence: CDR1 SEHNR, CDR2 FQNEAQ (reference sequence). The CDR3 contains 14 residues. Here the CDR3 reads CASSLVGDNEKLFF. CDR3 coding DNA: TGTGCCAGCAGCTTAGTGGGGGATAATGAAAAACTGTTTTTT.

V gene TRBV28 combines with J gene TRBJ2-7, with 10 bases lining up with TRBD2. After removal of 2 bases from V and 8 bases from J, the junction contained 9 bases not matched to a gene. The germline V gene has CDR1 MDHEN and CDR2 SYDVKM. There are 15 residues in the CDR3. CDR3 sequence: CASSLRASGGRKQYF. CDR3 DNA sequence: TGTGCCAGCAGTTTAAGGGCTAGCGGGGGCCGGAAGCAGTACTTC.

The V gene is TRBV12-3 or TRBV12-4, the J gene TRBJ2-3, with TRBD2 matching 10 bases. The CDR3 spans 15 residues. The ends lost 3 bases at V and 6 bases at J; junction bases unmatched: 6. CDR3 nucleotides: TGTGCCAGCAGTTTTTGGCTAGCGGGGGCGGATACGCAGTATTTT. It specifies CASSFWLAGADTQYF.

This clonotype showed up just a few times. The V gene is TRBV29-1, the J gene TRBJ2-2; possible D gene TRBD2, 6 bases. Deletions cut 5 bases from V and 2 bases from J, with 15 bases between. Germline assignment: CDR1 SQVTM and CDR2 ANQGSEA. CDR3 length: 15 residues. Here the CDR3 reads CSVPAGPLNTGELFF. In DNA form, the CDR3 reads TGCAGCGTTCCCGCGGGGCCACTAAACACCGGGGAGCTGTTTTTT.

The CDR3 region is CASSLKGGSSGANVLTF. The CDR3 DNA is TGTGCCAGCAGCTTAAAGGGGGGAAGCTCTGGGGCCAACGTCCTGACTTTC. The gene calls are TRBV7-3 and TRBJ2-6; either TRBD1 or TRBD2 may supply D (6 bases each). CDR1 SGHTA and CDR2 FQGTGA come from the germline V gene. V lost 1 base to trimming and J lost 0 bases, with 10 bases between them. This CDR3 region has 17 residues.

The chain carries TRBV7-9 and TRBJ2-7; no firm D call. CDR1 is SEHNR and CDR2 is FQNEAQ in the germline V gene (reference sequence). The CDR3 has 14 amino acids. V dropped 2 bases and J dropped 3 bases, with 11 bases sitting between them. CDR3 in DNA: TGTGCCAGCAGCTTACCCGACACGAACTACGAGCAGTACTTC. It translates to CASSLPDTNYEQYF.

This clonotype was seen more than once but under ten times. This chain joins TRBV29-1 and TRBJ2-3; D is possibly TRBD1 (5 bases). V dropped 4 bases and J dropped 2 bases, with 16 bases sitting between them. The CDR3 sequence is 15 residues long. Germline lookup yields CDR1 SQVTM and CDR2 ANQGSEA. Written as DNA, the CDR3 is TGCAGCGTTGGGGGTCAGGACACGGCCACAGATACGCAGTATTTT. Its protein product is CSVGGQDTATDTQYF.

This chain connects TRBV27 to TRBJ2-1; 7 nucleotides agree with TRBD2. The CDR3 contains 15 residues. Per the germline V gene, CDR1 is MNHEY and CDR2 is SMNVEV (reference sequence). V gave up 6 bases and J gave up 4 bases; unmatched junction bases: 9. The CDR3 sequence: CASSPRDSGYNEQFF. Written as DNA, the CDR3 is TGTGCCAGCAGCCCTCGCGATAGCGGGTACAATGAGCAGTTCTTC.

This clonotype appeared a few times. This rearrangement joins TRBV19 to TRBJ2-5, with 7 bases fitting TRBD1. Looked up from germline, CDR1 is LNHDA and CDR2 is SQIVND (reference sequence). The CDR3 has 15 amino acids. V lost 3 bases to trimming and J lost 0 bases; unmatched junction nucleotides: 4. CDR3 DNA sequence: TGTGCCAGTAGTATGGGACAGACGTACCAAGAGACCCAGTACTTC. Protein sequence: CASSMGQTYQETQYF.

The gene calls are TRBV7-8 and TRBJ2-1, with TRBD1 matching 9 bases. The length of the CDR3 is 15 residues. The junction had 8 bases not matched to a gene; V was cut back by 5 bases and J by 6 bases. CDR1 and CDR2 from the germline V gene are SGHVS and FQNEAQ. The CDR3 reads CASSPIRDRANEQFF. DNA of the CDR3: TGTGCCAGCAGCCCAATCCGGGACAGGGCCAATGAGCAGTTCTTC.

The chain joins TRBV6-6 to TRBJ1-1; D is possibly TRBD1 (5 bases). Per the germline V gene, CDR1 is MNHNY and CDR2 is SVGAGI (reference sequence). Trimming removed 7 bases from V and 4 bases from J, with 16 bases in between. CDR3 size: 14 residues. The CDR3 region is CASTLRGLSTEAFF. The CDR3, as DNA: TGTGCCAGCACTCTAAGGGGATTAAGCACTGAAGCTTTCTTT.